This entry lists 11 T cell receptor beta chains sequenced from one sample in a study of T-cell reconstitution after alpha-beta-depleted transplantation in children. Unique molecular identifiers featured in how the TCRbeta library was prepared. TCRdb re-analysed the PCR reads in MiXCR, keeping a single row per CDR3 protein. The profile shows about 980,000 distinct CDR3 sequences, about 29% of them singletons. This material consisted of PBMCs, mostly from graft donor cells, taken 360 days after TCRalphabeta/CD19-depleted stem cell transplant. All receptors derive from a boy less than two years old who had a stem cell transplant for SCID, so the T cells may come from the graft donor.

The CDR3 protein is CASLGRENYGYTF. Written as DNA, the CDR3 is TGTGCCAGCTTGGGGAGGGAGAACTATGGCTACACCTTC. This sequence joins TRBV2 and TRBJ1-2; D gene unclear. With 8 bases removed from V and 2 bases from J, the gap between germline ends came to 12 bases. This CDR3 has 13 amino acids. The germline CDR1 and CDR2 sequences are SNHLY and FYNNEI.

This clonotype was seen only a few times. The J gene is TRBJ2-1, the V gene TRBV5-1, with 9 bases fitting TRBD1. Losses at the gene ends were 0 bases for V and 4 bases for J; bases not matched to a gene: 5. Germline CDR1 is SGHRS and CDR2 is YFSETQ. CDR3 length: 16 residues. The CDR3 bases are TGCGCCAGCAGCTTGGGGTCCGGGACAGGGTACAATGAGCAGTTCTTC. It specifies CASSLGSGTGYNEQFF.

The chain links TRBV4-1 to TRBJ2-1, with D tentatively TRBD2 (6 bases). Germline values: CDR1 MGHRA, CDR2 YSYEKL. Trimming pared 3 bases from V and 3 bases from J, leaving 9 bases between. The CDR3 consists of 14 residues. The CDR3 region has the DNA TGCGCCAGCAGCCAGGCGGGATTCTACAATGAGCAGTTCTTC. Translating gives CASSQAGFYNEQFF.

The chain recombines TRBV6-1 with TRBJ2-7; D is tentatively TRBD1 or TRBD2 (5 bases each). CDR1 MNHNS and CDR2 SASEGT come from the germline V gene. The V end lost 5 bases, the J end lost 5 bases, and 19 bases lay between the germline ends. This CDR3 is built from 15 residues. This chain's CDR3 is CASSRDARVGDEQYF. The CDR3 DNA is TGTGCCAGCAGTCGTGACGCCCGGGTGGGGGACGAGCAGTACTTC.

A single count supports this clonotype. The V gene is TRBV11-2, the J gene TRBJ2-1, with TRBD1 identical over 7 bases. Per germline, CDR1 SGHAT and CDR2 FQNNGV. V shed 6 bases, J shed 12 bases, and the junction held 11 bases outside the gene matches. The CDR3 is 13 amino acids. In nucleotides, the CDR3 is TGTGCCAGCAGACCCGTATTGGGACAGTCGCAGTTCTTC. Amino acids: CASRPVLGQSQFF. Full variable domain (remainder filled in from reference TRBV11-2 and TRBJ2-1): EAGVAQSPRYKIIEKRQSVAFWCNPISGHATLYWYQQILGQGPKLLIQFQNNGVVDDSQLPKDRFSAERLKGVDSTLKIQPAKLEDSAVYLCASRPVLGQSQFFGPGTRLTVL.

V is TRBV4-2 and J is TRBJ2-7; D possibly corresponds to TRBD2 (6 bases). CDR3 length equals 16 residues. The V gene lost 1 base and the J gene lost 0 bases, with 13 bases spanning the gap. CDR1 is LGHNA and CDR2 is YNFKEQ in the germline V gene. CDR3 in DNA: TGTGCCAGCAGCCAAGGCGGCGGGGAGAGCTCCTACGAGCAGTACTTC. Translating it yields CASSQGGGESSYEQYF.

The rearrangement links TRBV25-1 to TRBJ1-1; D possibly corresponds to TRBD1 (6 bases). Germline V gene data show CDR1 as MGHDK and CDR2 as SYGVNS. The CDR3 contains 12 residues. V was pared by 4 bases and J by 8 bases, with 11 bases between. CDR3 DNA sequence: TGTGCCAGCAGTGTCTTCGGACAGGAAGCTTTCTTT. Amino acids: CASSVFGQEAFF.

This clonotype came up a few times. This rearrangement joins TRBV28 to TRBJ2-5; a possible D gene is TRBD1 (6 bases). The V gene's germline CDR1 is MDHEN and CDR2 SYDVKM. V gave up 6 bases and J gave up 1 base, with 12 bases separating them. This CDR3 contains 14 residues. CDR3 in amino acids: CASRTGDIQETQYF. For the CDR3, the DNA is TGTGCCAGCAGGACCGGGGACATCCAAGAGACCCAGTACTTC. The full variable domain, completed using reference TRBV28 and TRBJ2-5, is DVKVTQSSRYLVKRTGEKVFLECVQDMDHENMFWYRQDPGLGLRLIYFSYDVKMKEKGDIPEGYSVSREKKERFSLILESASTNQTSMYLCASRTGDIQETQYFGPGTRLLVL.

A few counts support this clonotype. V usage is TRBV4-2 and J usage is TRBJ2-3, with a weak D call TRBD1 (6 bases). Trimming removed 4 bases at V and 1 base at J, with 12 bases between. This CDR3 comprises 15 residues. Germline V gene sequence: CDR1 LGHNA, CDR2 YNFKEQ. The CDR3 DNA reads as TGTGCCAGCAGCCGAGAGGACAGCGGCACAGATACGCAGTATTTT. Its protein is CASSREDSGTDTQYF.

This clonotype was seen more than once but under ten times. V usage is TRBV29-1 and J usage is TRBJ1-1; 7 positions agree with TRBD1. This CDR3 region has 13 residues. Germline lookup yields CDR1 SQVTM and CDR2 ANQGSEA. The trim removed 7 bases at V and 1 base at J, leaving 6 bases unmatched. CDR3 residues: CSGRTGRNTEAFF. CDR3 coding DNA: TGCAGCGGACGGACAGGAAGGAACACTGAAGCTTTCTTT.

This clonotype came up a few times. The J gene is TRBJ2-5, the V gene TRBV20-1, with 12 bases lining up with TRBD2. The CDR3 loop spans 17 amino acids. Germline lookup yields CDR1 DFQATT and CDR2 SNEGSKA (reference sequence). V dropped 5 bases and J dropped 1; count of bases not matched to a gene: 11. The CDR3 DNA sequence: TGCAGTGCTCTCCCGCCGAGGACTAGCGGGGCCCAAGAGACCCAGTACTTC. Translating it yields CSALPPRTSGAQETQYF.